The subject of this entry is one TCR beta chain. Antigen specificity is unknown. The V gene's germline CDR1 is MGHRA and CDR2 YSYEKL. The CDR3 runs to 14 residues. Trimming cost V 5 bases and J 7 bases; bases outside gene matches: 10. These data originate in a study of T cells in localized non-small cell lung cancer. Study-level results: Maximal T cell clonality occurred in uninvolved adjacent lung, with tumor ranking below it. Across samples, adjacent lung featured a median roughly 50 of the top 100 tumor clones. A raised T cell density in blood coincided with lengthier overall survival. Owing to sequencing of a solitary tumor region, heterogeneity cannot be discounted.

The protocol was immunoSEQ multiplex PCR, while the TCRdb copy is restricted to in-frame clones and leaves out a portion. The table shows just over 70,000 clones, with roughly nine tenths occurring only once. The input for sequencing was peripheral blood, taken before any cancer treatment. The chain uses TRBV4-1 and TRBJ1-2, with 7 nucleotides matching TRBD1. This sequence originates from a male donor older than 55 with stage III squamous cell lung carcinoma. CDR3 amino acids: CASSTLSQGVGYTF. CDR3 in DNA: TGCGCCAGCAGCACGCTGAGCCAGGGGGTTGGCTACACCTTC.